These 25 T cell receptor beta chains originate from one sample sequenced in a study of tumor-infiltrating lymphocytes in localized non-small cell lung cancer. Some clones are missing from TCRdb's copy, which holds only in-frame ones; the method was immunoSEQ multiplex PCR. Of about 10,000 clones in the sample, about 76% were seen once. Material: uninvolved lung tissue not adjacent to the tumor. These receptors were collected from a human donor with non-small cell lung cancer.

This clone occurred once. This chain connects TRBV5-1 to TRBJ2-7; 10 bases map to TRBD2. The germline CDR1 and CDR2 sequences are SGHRS and YFSETQ. This CDR3 contains 16 residues. Germline trimming cut 1 base from V and 0 bases from J; bases unmatched to any gene: 4. CDR3 nucleotides: TGCGCCAGCAGCTTGCCATCTAGCGGGAGCTCCTACGAGCAGTACTTC. Translated, it gives CASSLPSSGSSYEQYF. Drawing the rest from reference TRBV5-1 and TRBJ2-7, the complete variable domain is KAGVTQTPRYLIKTRGQQVTLSCSPISGHRSVSWYQQTPGQGLQFLFEYFSETQRNKGNFPGRFSGRQFSNSRSEMNVSTLELGDSALYLCASSLPSSGSSYEQYFGPGTRLTVT.

This clone was seen a few times. V usage is TRBV28 and J usage is TRBJ2-5, with D possibly matching TRBD1 (5 bases). CDR1 MDHEN and CDR2 SYDVKM come from the germline V gene. The CDR3 is 17 amino acids. V was shortened by 3 bases and J by 2 bases, with 19 bases between the two germline ends. The CDR3 DNA follows: TGTGCCAGCAGTTTGGCGTTACAGGCTAGTTTACAAGAGACCCAGTACTTC. Translated: CASSLALQASLQETQYF.

The chain joins TRBV2 to TRBJ2-1; no clear D gene. Trimming stripped 2 bases from V and 4 bases from J, with 9 bases between. Germline loops: CDR1 SNHLY, CDR2 FYNNEI. The CDR3 has 14 amino acids. In DNA, the CDR3 is TGTGCCAGCAGTGAACGGAATAGGTACAATGAGCAGTTCTTC. Amino acid sequence: CASSERNRYNEQFF.

The chain carries TRBV29-1 and TRBJ2-7; maybe TRBD1 (5 bases). Germline V lookup: CDR1 SQVTM, CDR2 ANQGSEA. V was trimmed by 3 bases and J by 7 bases, leaving 13 bases between them. CDR3 size: 12 residues. CDR3 region: CSVEGRPGEQYF. CDR3 bases: TGCAGCGTTGAGGGGCGTCCTGGAGAGCAGTACTTC.

This chain joins TRBV7-9 and TRBJ2-7; no clear D. Germline V gene lookup returns CDR1 SEHNR and CDR2 FQNEAQ (reference sequence). The CDR3 runs to 15 residues. V lost 2 bases to trimming and J lost 1 base, with 12 bases between them. DNA for the CDR3: TGTGCCAGCAGCTTAATTGACGAAGGGTCCTACGAGCAGTACTTC. Translation gives CASSLIDEGSYEQYF.

The rearrangement links TRBV29-1 to TRBJ1-2, with D perhaps TRBD1 (5 bases). The germline CDR1 and CDR2 sequences are SQVTM and ANQGSEA. V lost 3 bases, J lost 10 bases, and 18 bases lay in between. The CDR3 contains 13 residues. CDR3 sequence (DNA): TGCAGCGTTGACAATAGGGGTACATCCTTCTACACCTTC. Residues: CSVDNRGTSFYTF.

The rearrangement links TRBV10-3 to TRBJ1-1; D uncertain. Trimming took 5 bases from V and 4 from J, leaving 14 bases between them. This CDR3 has 14 residues. Germline V gene lookup returns CDR1 ENHRY and CDR2 SYGVKD. The CDR3: CAISQGKRSTEAFF. The CDR3, as DNA: TGTGCCATCAGTCAAGGGAAAAGGAGCACTGAAGCTTTCTTT.

The J gene is TRBJ2-2, the V gene TRBV7-2, with TRBD2 matching over 7 bases. CDR3 length: 13 residues. With V trimmed by 3 bases and J by 8 bases, 3 bases remained unmatched. Germline assignment: CDR1 SGHTA and CDR2 FQGNSA. CDR3 protein: CASSLGSGGELFF. The CDR3, as DNA: TGTGCCAGCAGCTTGGGTAGCGGGGGGGAGCTGTTTTTT.

This chain links TRBV5-1 with TRBJ2-7; 10 bases are a match to TRBD1. Germline V CDR1 and CDR2: SGHRS, YFSETQ. CDR3 size: 14 residues. The ends lost 9 bases at V and 3 bases at J; junction bases unmatched: 9. Here the CDR3 reads CATSPGTGVYEQYF. DNA of the CDR3: TGCGCCACCAGTCCCGGGACAGGGGTCTACGAGCAGTACTTC.

The chain employs TRBV29-1 and TRBJ2-1; no reliable D call. CDR3 length equals 11 residues. Germline CDR1 is SQVTM and CDR2 is ANQGSEA. V was trimmed by 8 bases and J by 7 bases, leaving 12 bases between them. Here the CDR3 reads CSSHWGNEQFF. In nucleotides, the CDR3 is TGCAGCTCCCACTGGGGTAATGAGCAGTTCTTC.

The V and J genes are TRBV5-6 and TRBJ2-2; 7 nucleotides agree with TRBD1. The CDR3 is made up of 18 amino acids. Trimming at V came to 0 bases and at J to 6 bases, leaving 14 bases not matched to a gene. Germline lookup yields CDR1 SGHDT and CDR2 YYEEEE. The chain's CDR3 is CASSLAPTGFGSAGELFF. CDR3 in DNA: TGTGCCAGCAGCTTGGCGCCGACAGGGTTCGGTTCGGCCGGGGAGCTGTTTTTT.

This chain uses TRBV20-1 with TRBJ1-1, with TRBD1 as a possible D gene (5 bases). Germline assignment: CDR1 DFQATT and CDR2 SNEGSKA (reference sequence). The CDR3 is 10 residues long. V shed 6 bases and J shed 8 bases, with 10 bases lying between them. The CDR3 DNA reads TGCAGTGCCACCAGACAGGAAGCTTTCTTT. Translation gives CSATRQEAFF.

This clone was detected once. The V call is TRBV7-6, the J call TRBJ2-1; D unclear. The ends were cut back, 1 base at V and 4 bases at J, with 8 bases in the middle. The CDR3 length is 14 residues. CDR1 and CDR2 from the germline V gene are SGHVS and FNYEAQ. The CDR3: CASSLGWRYNEQFF. The CDR3 bases are TGTGCCAGCAGCTTAGGATGGAGATACAATGAGCAGTTCTTC.

This clone showed up just a few times. V and J are TRBV6-5 and TRBJ2-3; no reliable D call. Germline loops: CDR1 MNHEY, CDR2 SVGAGI. The CDR3 runs to 15 residues. The germline V and J ends were trimmed by 0 bases and 2 bases, with 9 bases remaining between them. CDR3 loop: CASSYSYYNTDTQYF. In DNA, the CDR3 is TGTGCCAGCAGTTACTCGTACTACAACACAGATACGCAGTATTTT.

The CDR3 protein is CASSTRDNNSPLHF. CDR3 nucleotide sequence: TGTGCCAGCAGCACCCGGGACAATAATTCACCCCTCCACTTT. The genes are TRBV9 and TRBJ1-6; weak D call: TRBD1 (6 bases). Germline CDR1 reads SGDLS; CDR2 reads YYNGEE. Trimming removed 4 bases at V and 5 bases at J, with 10 bases between. The length of the CDR3 is 14 residues.

The genes are TRBV5-6 and TRBJ2-3; 14 bases match TRBD2. Germline CDR1 SGHDT, CDR2 YYEEEE. The CDR3 is 16 residues long. After removal of 5 bases from V and 6 bases from J, the junction contained 8 bases not matched to a gene. The DNA for the CDR3 is TGTGCCAGCAGGCTGGGACTAGCGGGAGCTATGGATACGCAGTATTTT. Encoded protein: CASRLGLAGAMDTQYF.

The genes are TRBV9 and TRBJ2-6, with D unclear. In germline, CDR1 is SGDLS, CDR2 YYNGEE. Trimming took off 3 bases at V and 0 bases at J, with 10 bases between the two ends. The CDR3 sequence is 16 residues long. The CDR3 DNA sequence: TGTGCCAGCAGCGGGATACAGAGCTCTGGGGCCAACGTCCTGACTTTC. Its protein is CASSGIQSSGANVLTF.

The V and J genes are TRBV25-1 and TRBJ1-5, with 9 bases lining up with TRBD1. Unmatched junction bases numbered 12, after V lost 4 bases and J lost 2 bases. The CDR3 extends over 18 amino acids. CDR1 and CDR2 (germline): MGHDK, SYGVNS. The CDR3 DNA reads as TGTGCCAGCAGTGCAGCGCCGGGACAGGGAATGGGCAATCAGCCCCAGCATTTT. Protein sequence: CASSAAPGQGMGNQPQHF.

The chain employs TRBV29-1 and TRBJ2-2, with unresolved D. Germline V gene lookup returns CDR1 SQVTM and CDR2 ANQGSEA. The CDR3 is made up of 13 amino acids. V dropped 5 bases and J dropped 1 base, with 8 bases sitting between them. CDR3: CSVRVGNTGELFF. The CDR3 DNA sequence: TGCAGCGTTCGGGTTGGGAACACCGGGGAGCTGTTTTTT.

A single count supports this clone. J is TRBJ2-5 and V is TRBV5-4; D gene uncertain. The CDR3 has 14 residues. Trimming cost V 0 bases and J 4 bases, with 10 bases left between them. Germline assignment: CDR1 SGHNT and CDR2 YYREEE (reference sequence). The CDR3 bases are TGTGCCAGCAGCTTGGGACTTATGATAGAGACCCAGTACTTC. Translation: CASSLGLMIETQYF.

The chain couples TRBV7-2 to TRBJ1-1; TRBD1 agrees at 9 bases. Germline V gives CDR1 SGHTA, CDR2 FQGNSA. This CDR3 is built from 16 residues. Germline trimming cut 5 bases from V and 3 bases from J; bases unmatched to any gene: 10. The CDR3 is CASSLGGQGVYTEAFF. In DNA form, the CDR3 reads TGTGCCAGCAGCCTAGGGGGACAGGGAGTTTACACTGAAGCTTTCTTT.

V usage is TRBV6-5 and J usage is TRBJ2-2, with unresolved D. The CDR3 length is 13 residues. Germline-derived CDR1 and CDR2 are MNHEY and SVGAGI. The germline V and J ends were trimmed by 5 bases and 3 bases, with 7 bases remaining between them. In DNA, the CDR3 is TGTGCCAGCAGTGGAAGATACACCGGGGAGCTGTTTTTT. This sequence encodes CASSGRYTGELFF.

This chain links TRBV6-5 with TRBJ1-1, with D possibly TRBD1 on 6 matching bases. Looked up from germline, CDR1 is MNHEY and CDR2 is SVGAGI. The CDR3 is 13 amino acids. V lost 0 bases and J lost 4, with 6 bases in between. CDR3 sequence reads: CASSYSRGTEAFF. CDR3 coding DNA: TGTGCCAGCAGTTACTCCAGGGGCACTGAAGCTTTCTTT.

The J gene is TRBJ1-2, the V gene TRBV6-5; D not resolved. The V end lost 8 bases, the J end lost 4 bases, and 8 bases lay between the germline ends. The CDR3 consists of 11 residues. In germline, CDR1 is MNHEY, CDR2 SVGAGI. This chain's CDR3 is CASSNSYGYTF. CDR3 DNA sequence: TGTGCCAGCTCAAACAGCTATGGCTACACCTTC.

The chain's CDR3 is CASSGGGFQETQYF. The CDR3 nucleotides are TGTGCCAGCAGCGGGGGCGGCTTCCAAGAGACCCAGTACTTC. V is TRBV14 and J is TRBJ2-5; TRBD1 might be the D (6 bases). The CDR3 consists of 14 residues. Germline lookup yields CDR1 SGHDN and CDR2 FVKESK. The ends were cut back, 5 bases at V and 1 base at J, with 11 bases in the middle.